This T cell receptor beta chain was observed in a study of human T cells and chemical hapten exposure. Study context: Investigators sensitized around 2 cm by around 2 cm of upper inner arm skin with 2% DPC. Patients additionally received therapeutic doses of diphenylcyclopropenone on the scalp once a week, and this continued throughout the approximately 25-week study. Study-wide results and limits: Patch test score was positively correlated with the counts of TCRs that had expanded at PT1.

Germline lookup yields CDR1 GTSNPN and CDR2 SVGIG (reference sequence). The CDR3 extends over 11 amino acids. The ends were cut back, 2 bases at V and 3 bases at J, with 5 bases in the middle. As the library was built, unique molecular identifiers were attached to individual cDNA molecules. Via MiXCR, TCRdb re-called the RACE reads, giving one row per CDR3 protein. The sample holds around 100,000 distinct CDR3 sequences; roughly 11% are singletons and the top ten take around 3.6%. As for this clonotype: Its specificity is unknown.

The time point was: patch test 1, 2 weeks after DPC sensitization. The treatment: therapeutic diphenylcyclopropenone sensitization with weekly scalp DPC. V is TRBV30 and J is TRBJ2-7; D is unresolved. This receptor was identified in a woman aged 35 to 49 with alopecia areata. Some clones in this sample may be carry-over from other donors' samples. This specimen was whole blood, taken in connection with sensitization to the hapten diphenylcyclopropenone (DPC). CDR3 bases: TGTGCCTGGAGTTCTAACTACGAGCAGTACTTC. This codes for CAWSSNYEQYF.